This T cell receptor (beta chain) was found in a study of T cell responses to AZD1222 COVID-19 vaccine (dated by TCRdb to the early 2020s). Study-level background: A total of over 230 trial participants underwent TCR sequencing, of whom about 200 had received two doses of AZD1222 and about 25 had received two doses of the MenACWY control vaccine. Trial participants were enrolled into age subgroups of 18-55, 56-69 and 70-plus years, which contained about 160, 30 and 59 TCR-sequenced participants, respectively. The research as a whole found: Participants were mostly white British, with more females than males. The authors suggested clonal diversity may have been underestimated. A significant rise in spike-specific TCR breadth and depth was observed after two AZD1222 doses relative to day 0 and relative to MenACWY recipients. Because no samples from the day 14 peak response were available, repertoires could be characterized only after the peak T cell response. CD4 TCRs associated with the vaccine covered the entire spike protein, and the dominant responses were in regions 160-218 and 743-854. Conclusions about previously exposed vaccinees are limited, since just 5 to 7 AZD1222 recipients were seropositive for SARS-CoV-2 at baseline. The 56-69-year group was small, and its depth increase did not reach significance, likely because of low power. Reportedly, almost half of the unique spike-specific TCRs recognized epitopes lying outside the regions that are mutated in the B.1.351 and B.1.1.7 variants.

This sample's time point label indicates: about 28 days (+/-7) after the second vaccine dose. AZD1222 recipients whose second dose came at about 4 weeks and those whose second dose came at about 12 weeks were combined into one group, since spike-specific TCR depth and breadth did not differ between the two schedules. Vaccinee samples were obtained from the UK trials COV001 and COV002, which included a single-blind randomized controlled phase 2/3 trial of AZD1222 (ChAdOx1 nCoV-19) in healthy adults. For TCRbeta chain sequencing, PBMC samples from trial participants were taken at day 0 and at day 28 after the second dose. This clone was detected only once. Its specific antigen is unknown. Per-base qualities were not stored, and no clone one base away is much larger. The CDR3 regions of human TCRbeta chains were analyzed by immunosequencing. Per the original workflow: Repertoire TCRs were matched against a reference library of SARS-CoV-2-specific TCRs generated with the MIRA antigen-specificity platform. Breadth was defined as the fraction of unique TCRs that were SARS-CoV-2-associated. Depth was defined as the fraction of total T cells that were SARS-CoV-2-associated. Each spike-specific TCR was assigned to its reactive spike region and to a CD4 or CD8 class using the MIRA data. Log10-transformed breadth and depth values were compared by one-way ANOVA with Sidak's multiple comparisons tests. The source is immuneACCESS, and TCRdb retained only in-frame sequences with V and J called. Part of the clones is not carried over; for the studies checked, unresolved V genes explain less than half of this, and the remainder is unexplained. The V and J calls and clone size come from that table; D and trimming were worked out from the DNA. The sample table shows about 130,000 clones, and around 89% are seen once. The ten largest make up about 9.9% of the sample.

This clonotype originated in an adult who received the AZD1222 COVID-19 vaccine. Sample: peripheral blood, taken 28 days after the second AZD1222 dose.

The DNA is TGTGCCAGCAGCGTAGCGGGCAGGAACACCGGGGAGCTGTTTTTT. This encodes CASSVAGRNTGELFF. The chain is made from TRBV9 and TRBJ2-2; the D gene identity is not certain. The CDR3 sequence holds 15 residues, the cysteine and phenylalanine included. Only the CDR3 region is kept as DNA, spanning 45 bases read in frame from base 1. The germline V gene gives CDR1 as SGDLS and CDR2 as YYNGEE. V is clipped by 0 bases and J by 1 base, and the sequence between their germline boundaries is 7 bases long.